This record looks at one T cell receptor beta chain sequence and its context. Antigen specificity is unknown. This entry is derived from a study of Ad26.COV2.S vaccination and SARS-CoV-2 variants. Whole-study findings and limits: Total T cell responses may have been underestimated by the TCR breadth and depth analyses. Non-spike TCR breadth was similar in vaccine and placebo recipients.

Treatment in this sample: 15 to 20 received Ad26.COV2.S at low or high dose, single or two shots; roughly five received placebo; per-sample allocation not given. Day 63 following the first vaccine or placebo injection was when the samples were taken. Ad26.COV2.S expressed prefusion-stabilized spike from the original Wuhan strain. Clones were read by immunoSEQ multiplex PCR, and TCRdb kept only the in-frame ones, dropping some. Seen here are about 680,000 clones, around 89% observed once, and the top ten hold nearly 1.5%. This CDR3 has 15 residues. V lost 1 base and J 4 bases, leaving 11 bases between the germline ends. CDR1 is SEHNR, CDR2 FQNEAQ, per germline (reference sequence).

The rearrangement uses TRBV7-9 and TRBJ2-1; D is undetermined. Source: peripheral blood, taken in a trial of Ad26.COV2.S vaccine versus placebo. This receptor was taken from a person aged 18 to 65 who received the Ad26.COV2.S COVID-19 vaccine or a placebo. The chain's CDR3 is CASSLGSQIYNEQFF. The CDR3, as DNA: TGTGCCAGCAGCTTAGGCTCGCAGATTTACAATGAGCAGTTCTTC. Together with reference TRBV7-9 and TRBJ2-1, the CDR3 gives the full variable domain: DTGVSQNPRHKITKRGQNVTFRCDPISEHNRLYWYRQTLGQGPEFLTYFQNEAQLEKSRLLSDRFSAERPKGSFSTLEIQRTEQGDSAMYLCASSLGSQIYNEQFFGPGTRLTVL.